This TCR beta chain emerged from a study of T-cell memory formation after mild COVID-19. General study points: Clones shrinking from day 15 to 85 showed even CD4/CD8 mixes; later expanders tilted CD4+.

CDR1 and CDR2 from the germline V gene are MNHEY and SMNVEV (reference sequence). This CDR3 comprises 16 residues. The V gene lost 5 bases and the J gene lost 0 bases, with 13 bases spanning the gap. With respect to this clonotype: The antigen remains unidentified.

TCR alpha and TCR beta cDNA libraries with sample barcodes and UMIs came from 5'RACE using constant-segment primers. TCRdb redid the calling of the 5' RACE reads with MiXCR, one entry per CDR3 protein. The sample has 400,000 to 500,000 distinct CDR3 sequences; 15% to 20% are singletons. This TCR derives from a man younger than 35 who had mild COVID-19 (a few samples of this study predate the infection). Cell type and time point are not known. The rearrangement joins TRBV27 to TRBJ2-2; D is uncertain. The sequencing sample was made of PBMCs or a T cell subset sorted from them (not recorded which). The CDR3 bases are TGTGCCAGCAGTCCCACCTGGTCCGCGAACACCGGGGAGCTGTTTTTT. It is translated as CASSPTWSANTGELFF.